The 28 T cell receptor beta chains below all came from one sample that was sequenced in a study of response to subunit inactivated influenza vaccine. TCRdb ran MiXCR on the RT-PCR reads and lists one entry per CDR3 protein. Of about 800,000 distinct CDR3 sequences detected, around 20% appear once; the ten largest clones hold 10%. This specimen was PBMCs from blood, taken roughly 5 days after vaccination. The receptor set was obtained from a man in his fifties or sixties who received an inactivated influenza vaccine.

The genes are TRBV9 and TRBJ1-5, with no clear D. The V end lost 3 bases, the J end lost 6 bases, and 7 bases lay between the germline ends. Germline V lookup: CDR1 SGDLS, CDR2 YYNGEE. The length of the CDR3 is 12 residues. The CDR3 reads CASSAPGQPQHF. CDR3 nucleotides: TGTGCCAGCAGCGCACCCGGTCAGCCCCAGCATTTT.

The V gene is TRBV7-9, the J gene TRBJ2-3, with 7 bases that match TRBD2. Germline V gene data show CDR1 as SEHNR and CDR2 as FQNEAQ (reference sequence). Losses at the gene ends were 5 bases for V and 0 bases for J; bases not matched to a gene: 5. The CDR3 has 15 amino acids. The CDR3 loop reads CASSQSSGSTDTQYF. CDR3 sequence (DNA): TGTGCCAGCAGCCAATCTAGCGGTAGCACAGATACGCAGTATTTT.

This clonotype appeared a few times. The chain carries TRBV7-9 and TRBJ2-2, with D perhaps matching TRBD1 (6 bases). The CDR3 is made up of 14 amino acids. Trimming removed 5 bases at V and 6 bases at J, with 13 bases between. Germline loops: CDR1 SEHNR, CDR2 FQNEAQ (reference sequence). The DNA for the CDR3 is TGTGCCAGCAGCCCCGGTAGGGGGTCCGGGGAGCTGTTTTTT. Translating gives CASSPGRGSGELFF. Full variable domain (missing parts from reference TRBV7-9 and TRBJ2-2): DTGVSQNPRHKITKRGQNVTFRCDPISEHNRLYWYRQTLGQGPEFLTYFQNEAQLEKSRLLSDRFSAERPKGSFSTLEIQRTEQGDSAMYLCASSPGRGSGELFFGEGSRLTVL.

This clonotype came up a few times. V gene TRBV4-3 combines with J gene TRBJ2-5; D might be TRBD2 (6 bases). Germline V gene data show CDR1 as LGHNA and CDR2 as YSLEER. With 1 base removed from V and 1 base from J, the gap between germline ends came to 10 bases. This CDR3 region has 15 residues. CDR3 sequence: CASSQARGVQETQYF. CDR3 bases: TGCGCCAGCAGCCAAGCTCGCGGGGTCCAAGAGACCCAGTACTTC.

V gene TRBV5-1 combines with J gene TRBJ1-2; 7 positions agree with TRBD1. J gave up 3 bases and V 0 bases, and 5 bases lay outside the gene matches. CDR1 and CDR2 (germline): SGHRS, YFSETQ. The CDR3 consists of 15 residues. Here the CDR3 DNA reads TGCGCCAGCAGCTTGGATTACAGGGGTCACTATGGCTACACCTTC. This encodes CASSLDYRGHYGYTF.

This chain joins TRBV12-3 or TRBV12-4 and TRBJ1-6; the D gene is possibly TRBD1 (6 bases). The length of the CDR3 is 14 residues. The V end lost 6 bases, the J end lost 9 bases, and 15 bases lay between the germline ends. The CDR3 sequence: CASRQGGRSSPLHF. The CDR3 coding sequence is TGTGCCAGCAGACAAGGGGGGCGAAGTTCACCCCTCCACTTT.

CDR3 coding DNA: TGTGCCAGCAGCCCCCCCGTGGGAACTGAAGCTTTCTTT. It encodes CASSPPVGTEAFF. This sequence joins TRBV28 and TRBJ1-1; D not resolved. The V end lost 6 bases, the J end lost 5 bases, and 13 bases lay between the germline ends. Germline V CDR1 and CDR2: MDHEN, SYDVKM. The CDR3 runs 13 residues.

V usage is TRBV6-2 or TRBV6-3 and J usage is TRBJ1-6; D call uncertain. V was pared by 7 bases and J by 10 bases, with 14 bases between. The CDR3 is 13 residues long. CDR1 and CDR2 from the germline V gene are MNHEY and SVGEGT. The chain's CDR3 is CASTILATSPLHF. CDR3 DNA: TGTGCCAGCACCATCCTCGCAACGTCACCCCTCCACTTT.

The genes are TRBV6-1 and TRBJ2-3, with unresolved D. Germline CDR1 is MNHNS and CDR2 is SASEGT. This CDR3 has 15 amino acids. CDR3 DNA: TGTGGGACGCGGCGGCAGAGTATAAGCACAGATACGCAGTATTTT. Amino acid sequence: CGTRRQSISTDTQYF.

This CDR3 reads CASSERADYLYGYTF. CDR3 bases: TGTGCCAGCAGTGAAAGAGCAGATTATCTCTATGGCTACACCTTC. This chain uses TRBV6-1 with TRBJ1-2, with D unresolved. In germline, CDR1 is MNHNS, CDR2 SASEGT. CDR3 length: 15 residues. V was trimmed by 2 bases and J by 4 bases, leaving 14 bases between them.

The CDR3 here is CSVGGASGEAQYF. The DNA for the CDR3 is TGCAGCGTTGGTGGGGCTAGCGGGGAGGCCCAGTACTTC. The gene calls are TRBV29-1 and TRBJ2-5; 9 bases fit TRBD2. Germline V gene data show CDR1 as SQVTM and CDR2 as ANQGSEA. CDR3 size: 13 residues. V was pared by 4 bases and J by 9 bases, with 9 bases of the junction left unmatched.

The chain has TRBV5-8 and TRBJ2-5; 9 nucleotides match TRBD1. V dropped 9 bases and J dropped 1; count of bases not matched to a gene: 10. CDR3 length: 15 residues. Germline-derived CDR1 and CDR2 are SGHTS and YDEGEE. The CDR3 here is CATTGGVGLQETQYF. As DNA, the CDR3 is TGTGCCACGACAGGGGGGGTGGGTCTCCAAGAGACCCAGTACTTC.

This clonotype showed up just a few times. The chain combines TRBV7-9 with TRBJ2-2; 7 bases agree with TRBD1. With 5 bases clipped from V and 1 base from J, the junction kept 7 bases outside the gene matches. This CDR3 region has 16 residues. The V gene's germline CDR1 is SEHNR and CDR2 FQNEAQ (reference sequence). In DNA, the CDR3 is TGTGCCAGCAGCCGCTACAGGGGACGGAACACCGGGGAGCTGTTTTTT. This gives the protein CASSRYRGRNTGELFF.

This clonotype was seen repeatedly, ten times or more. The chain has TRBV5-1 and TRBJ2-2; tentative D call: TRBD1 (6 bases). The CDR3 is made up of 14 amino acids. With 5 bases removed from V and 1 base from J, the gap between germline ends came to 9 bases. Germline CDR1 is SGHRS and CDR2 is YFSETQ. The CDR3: CASRQGRNTGELFF. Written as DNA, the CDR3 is TGCGCCAGCAGGCAGGGGCGGAACACCGGGGAGCTGTTTTTT.

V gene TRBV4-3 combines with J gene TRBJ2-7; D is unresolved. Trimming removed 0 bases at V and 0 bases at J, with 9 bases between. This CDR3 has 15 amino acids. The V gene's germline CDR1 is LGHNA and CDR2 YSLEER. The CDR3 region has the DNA TGCGCCAGCAGCCAAGATCTGGGATTCTCCTACGAGCAGTACTTC. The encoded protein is CASSQDLGFSYEQYF.

CDR3 DNA sequence: TGTGCCAGTAAAACTACAGGGGGTAGCTCCTACAATGAGCAGTTCTTC. It is translated as CASKTTGGSSYNEQFF. The rearrangement links TRBV19 to TRBJ2-1; 8 nucleotides agree with TRBD1. The CDR3 has 16 residues. CDR1 is LNHDA and CDR2 is SQIVND in the germline V gene (reference sequence). With 7 bases clipped from V and 0 bases from J, the junction kept 8 bases outside the gene matches.

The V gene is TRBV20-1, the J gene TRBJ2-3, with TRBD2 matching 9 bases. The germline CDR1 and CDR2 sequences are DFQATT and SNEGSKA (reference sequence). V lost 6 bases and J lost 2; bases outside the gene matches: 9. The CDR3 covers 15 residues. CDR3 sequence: CSATGAGGPTDTQYF. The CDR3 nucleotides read TGCAGTGCCACGGGGGCGGGGGGGCCCACAGATACGCAGTATTTT.

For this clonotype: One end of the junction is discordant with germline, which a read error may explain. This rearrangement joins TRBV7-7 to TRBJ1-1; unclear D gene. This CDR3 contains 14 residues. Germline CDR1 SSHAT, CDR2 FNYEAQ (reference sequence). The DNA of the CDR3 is TGTGCTAGCAGCGAAAGGACGTACTGCACTGAAGCTTTCTTT. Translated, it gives CASSERTYCTEAFF.

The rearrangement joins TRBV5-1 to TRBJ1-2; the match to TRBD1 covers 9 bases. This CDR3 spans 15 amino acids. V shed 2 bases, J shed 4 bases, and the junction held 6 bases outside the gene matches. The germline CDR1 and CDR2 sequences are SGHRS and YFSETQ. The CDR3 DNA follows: TGCGCCAGCAGCTTTTCCGGGACAGGGTCCTATGGCTACACCTTC. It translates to CASSFSGTGSYGYTF.

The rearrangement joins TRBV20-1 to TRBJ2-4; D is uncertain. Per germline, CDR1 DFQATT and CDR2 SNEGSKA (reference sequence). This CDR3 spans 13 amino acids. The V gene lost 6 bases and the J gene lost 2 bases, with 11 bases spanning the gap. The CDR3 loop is CSASDLPKNIQYF. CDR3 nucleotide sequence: TGCAGTGCATCGGACCTTCCCAAAAACATTCAGTACTTC.

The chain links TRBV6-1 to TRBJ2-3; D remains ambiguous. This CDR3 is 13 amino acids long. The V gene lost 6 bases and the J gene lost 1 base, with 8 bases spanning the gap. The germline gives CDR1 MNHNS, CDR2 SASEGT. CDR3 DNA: TGTGCCAGCAGACCACTCGGCACAGATACGCAGTATTTT. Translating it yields CASRPLGTDTQYF.

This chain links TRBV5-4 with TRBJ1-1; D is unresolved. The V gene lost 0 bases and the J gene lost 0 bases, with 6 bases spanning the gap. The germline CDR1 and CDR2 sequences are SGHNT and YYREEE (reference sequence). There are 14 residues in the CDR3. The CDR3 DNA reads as TGTGCCAGCAGCTTGGGGTACGTGAACACTGAAGCTTTCTTT. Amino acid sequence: CASSLGYVNTEAFF.

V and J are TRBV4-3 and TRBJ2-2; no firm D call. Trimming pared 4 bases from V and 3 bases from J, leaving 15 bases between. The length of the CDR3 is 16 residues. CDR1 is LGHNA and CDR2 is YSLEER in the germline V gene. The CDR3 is CASSLQVARDTGELFF. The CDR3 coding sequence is TGCGCCAGCAGCCTCCAGGTGGCTCGTGACACCGGGGAGCTGTTTTTT.

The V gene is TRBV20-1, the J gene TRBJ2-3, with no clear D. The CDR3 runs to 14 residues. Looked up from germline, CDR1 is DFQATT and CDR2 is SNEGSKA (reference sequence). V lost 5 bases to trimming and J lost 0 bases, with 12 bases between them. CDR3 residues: CSAPGASSTDTQYF. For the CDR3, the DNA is TGCAGTGCTCCCGGAGCTTCCAGCACAGATACGCAGTATTTT.

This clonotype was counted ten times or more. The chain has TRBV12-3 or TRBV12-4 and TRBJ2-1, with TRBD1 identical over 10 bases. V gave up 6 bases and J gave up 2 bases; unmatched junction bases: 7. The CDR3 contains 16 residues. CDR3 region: CASSGQGDLPYNEQFF. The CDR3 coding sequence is TGTGCCAGCAGCGGACAGGGGGACCTTCCCTACAATGAGCAGTTCTTC.

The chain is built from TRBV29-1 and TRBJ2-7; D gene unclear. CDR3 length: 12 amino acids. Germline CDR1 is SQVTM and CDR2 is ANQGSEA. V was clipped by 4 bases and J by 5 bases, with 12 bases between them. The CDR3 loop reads CSVAKGFHEQYF. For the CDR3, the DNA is TGCAGCGTTGCTAAAGGGTTTCACGAGCAGTACTTC.

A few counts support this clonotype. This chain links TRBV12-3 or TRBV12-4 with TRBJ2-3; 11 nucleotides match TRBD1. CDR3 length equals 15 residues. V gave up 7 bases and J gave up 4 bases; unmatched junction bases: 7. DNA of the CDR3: TGTGCCAGCAATTCGAGGACAGGGGGCGCAGATACGCAGTATTTT. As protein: CASNSRTGGADTQYF.

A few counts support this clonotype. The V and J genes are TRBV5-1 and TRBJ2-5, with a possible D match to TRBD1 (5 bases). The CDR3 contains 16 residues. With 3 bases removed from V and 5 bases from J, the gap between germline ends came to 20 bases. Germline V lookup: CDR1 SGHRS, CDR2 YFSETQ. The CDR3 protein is CASSSQGLLFRETQYF. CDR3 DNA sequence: TGCGCCAGCAGCTCTCAGGGTCTTCTTTTCCGGGAGACCCAGTACTTC. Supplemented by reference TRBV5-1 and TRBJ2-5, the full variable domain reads KAGVTQTPRYLIKTRGQQVTLSCSPISGHRSVSWYQQTPGQGLQFLFEYFSETQRNKGNFPGRFSGRQFSNSRSEMNVSTLELGDSALYLCASSSQGLLFRETQYFGPGTRLLVL.